This entry lists 30 T cell receptor beta chains sequenced from one sample in a study of T-cell reconstitution after alpha-beta-depleted transplantation in children (dated by TCRdb to the mid-2010s). Preparation of the library involved PCR. The instrument given in TCRdb is Illumina HiSeq 2500. To normalize quantification of the TCRbeta repertoire, the TCR libraries were built with molecular barcoding that relied on unique molecular identifiers. In TCRdb, the public reads were trimmed at Q25 with fastp and aligned with MiXCR, with productive beta chains retained. Duplicate CDR3 protein sequences are folded into a single record with the most common DNA and genes. The table for this sample lists about 350,000 distinct CDR3 sequences; under 20% of them were counted only once. The leading ten clones occupy approximately 38% of the sample. The meaning of the sample's treatment or condition label: allogeneic hematopoietic cell transplantation with graft depleted of TCRalphabeta T cells and CD19 B cells.

Sequences were derived from PBMCs, mostly from graft donor cells, sampled 360 days after TCRalphabeta/CD19-depleted stem cell transplant. The source of these receptors is a male patient under 10 years old who had a stem cell transplant for acute lymphoblastic leukemia, so the T cells may come from the graft donor.

A few counts support this clonotype. This chain joins TRBV29-1 and TRBJ2-7; TRBD2 matches at 12 bases. In germline, CDR1 is SQVTM, CDR2 ANQGSEA. V lost 4 bases to trimming and J lost 4 bases; unmatched junction nucleotides: 8. This CDR3 is built from 15 residues. The CDR3 region has the DNA TGCAGCGTTGGGGGCCGGACTAGCGGGATGTACGAGCAGTACTTC. Translating gives CSVGGRTSGMYEQYF.

The chain employs TRBV21-1 and TRBJ1-1. TRBV21-1 constitutes a pseudogene. The CDR3 length is 15 residues. The CDR3 DNA reads TGTGCCAGCAGCAAAGACACGGGAGCGGACACTGAAGCTTTCTTT. It translates to CASSKDTGADTEAFF.

The rearrangement joins TRBV5-4 to TRBJ2-2; D is unresolved. In germline, CDR1 is SGHNT, CDR2 YYREEE (reference sequence). With 2 bases removed from V and 0 bases from J, the gap between germline ends came to 11 bases. This CDR3 spans 16 amino acids. The CDR3, as DNA: TGTGCCAGCAGCTTAGGAGCGCTCGCGAACACCGGGGAGCTGTTTTTT. Residues: CASSLGALANTGELFF.

This clonotype was observed many times. This chain links TRBV12-3 or TRBV12-4 with TRBJ1-1; D is unclear. The CDR3 is 12 amino acids. V dropped 5 bases and J dropped 3 bases, with 7 bases sitting between them. The CDR3 region is CASSREYTEAFF. As DNA, the CDR3 is TGTGCCAGCAGTAGAGAATACACTGAAGCTTTCTTT.

This rearrangement joins TRBV12-3 or TRBV12-4 to TRBJ2-7, with D unresolved. V dropped 3 bases and J dropped 4 bases, with 13 bases sitting between them. This CDR3 spans 14 amino acids. The DNA for the CDR3 is TGTGCCAGCAGTTTCGGACGTACTATATACGAGCAGTACTTC. Its translation: CASSFGRTIYEQYF.

This clonotype was seen a handful of times. The chain recombines TRBV12-3 or TRBV12-4 with TRBJ1-5; maybe TRBD1 (5 bases). V lost 5 bases and J lost 3, with 20 bases in between. The CDR3 has 17 amino acids. CDR3 sequence reads: CASSQRQGGVDNQPQHF. The CDR3 nucleotides read TGTGCCAGCAGTCAACGGCAGGGTGGAGTGGACAATCAGCCCCAGCATTTT.

The V call is TRBV10-3, the J call TRBJ2-2; 12 nucleotides line up with TRBD2. Germline V gives CDR1 ENHRY, CDR2 SYGVKD. Trimming took 3 bases from V and 5 from J; bases not matched to a gene: 7. This CDR3 region has 17 residues. The CDR3 DNA is TGTGCCATCAGTGACCCCCTAGCGGGAGGGCTGACCGGGGAGCTGTTTTTT. Residues: CAISDPLAGGLTGELFF.

This clonotype has a handful of counts. The chain recombines TRBV5-1 with TRBJ1-2; tentatively, D is TRBD1 (6 bases). The V and J ends lost 0 bases and 6 bases respectively, with 12 bases between them. From germline, CDR1 is SGHRS and CDR2 YFSETQ. CDR3 size: 14 residues. In DNA form, the CDR3 reads TGCGCCAGCAGCTTGGCCCAGGGGAGGGATGGCTACACCTTC. Translating gives CASSLAQGRDGYTF.

This clonotype was counted many times. This rearrangement joins TRBV7-9 to TRBJ1-2, with a possible D match to TRBD1 (5 bases). V was shortened by 5 bases and J by 6 bases, with 16 bases between the two germline ends. The CDR3 runs 14 residues. The germline CDR1 and CDR2 sequences are SEHNR and FQNEAQ (reference sequence). CDR3 loop: CASSPQGILDGYTF. In DNA, the CDR3 is TGTGCCAGCAGCCCCCAGGGAATATTAGATGGCTACACCTTC.

This clonotype has only a few counts. The rearrangement links TRBV3-1 to TRBJ2-1, with 10 bases that match TRBD2. This CDR3 is 16 amino acids long. Germline CDR1 and CDR2: LGHDT and YNNKEL (reference sequence). Unmatched junction bases numbered 6, after V lost 4 bases and J lost 3 bases. The CDR3 coding sequence is TGTGCCAGCAGCCCGATCGGACTAGCGGTCTACAATGAGCAGTTCTTC. This gives the protein CASSPIGLAVYNEQFF.

CDR3 DNA sequence: TGCGCCAGCAGCCAAGATTGGAAGGACGGATATAATGAAAAACTGTTTTTT. Translated: CASSQDWKDGYNEKLFF. The rearrangement uses TRBV4-1 and TRBJ1-4; no clear D gene. The CDR3 totals 17 residues. With 0 bases removed from V and 4 bases from J, the gap between germline ends came to 15 bases. Germline V gene sequence: CDR1 MGHRA, CDR2 YSYEKL.

Concerning this clonotype itself: The CDR3 carries no conserved terminal phenylalanine or tryptophan, so it likely arises from a read error. The rearrangement uses TRBV12-3 or TRBV12-4 and TRBJ2-6, with D perhaps TRBD1 or TRBD2 (6 bases each). This CDR3 contains 21 residues. V was trimmed by 0 bases and J by 1 base, leaving 22 bases between them. Here the CDR3 DNA reads TGTGCCAGCAGTTTAGCCCAAGCCCCTCGGGGGCCCCCTTCTGGGGCCAACGTCCTGACTTTG. This sequence encodes CASSLAQAPRGPPSGANVLTL.

In its sample, this clonotype was seen a few times. This chain uses TRBV28 with TRBJ2-1; the match to TRBD2 covers 9 bases. Germline values: CDR1 MDHEN, CDR2 SYDVKM. Trimming took 6 bases from V and 0 from J; bases not matched to a gene: 9. The CDR3 contains 17 residues. This chain's CDR3 is CASRPGGSGSSYNEQFF. In DNA form, the CDR3 reads TGTGCCAGCAGGCCCGGGGGTAGCGGGAGCTCCTACAATGAGCAGTTCTTC.

The rearrangement joins TRBV27 to TRBJ1-1, with D unresolved. CDR1 and CDR2 from the germline V gene are MNHEY and SMNVEV (reference sequence). Trimming removed 0 bases from V and 0 bases from J, with 14 bases in between. The CDR3 consists of 17 residues. CDR3 region: CASSLSSRLRMNTEAFF. The CDR3 coding sequence is TGTGCCAGCAGTTTATCTTCGAGATTGCGGATGAACACTGAAGCTTTCTTT.

This clonotype was found a few times. V and J are TRBV20-1 and TRBJ1-5, with D possibly being TRBD1 (5 bases). CDR1 is DFQATT, CDR2 SNEGSKA, per germline (reference sequence). Trimming removed 0 bases from V and 2 bases from J, with 14 bases in between. The CDR3 is 16 residues long. In DNA, the CDR3 is TGCAGTGCTAGAGATCCCCTAGGGGAGCGCAATCAGCCCCAGCATTTT. This encodes CSARDPLGERNQPQHF.

This clonotype was seen only a few times. This sequence joins TRBV6-5 and TRBJ2-5, with D perhaps TRBD1 or TRBD2 (5 bases each). V lost 1 base and J 7 bases, leaving 16 bases between the germline ends. There are 15 residues in the CDR3. Germline V gene sequence: CDR1 MNHEY, CDR2 SVGAGI. CDR3 in DNA: TGTGCCAGCAGTTACTTTACCGGGACCCCGGGGACCCAGTACTTC. Its protein product is CASSYFTGTPGTQYF.

This clonotype was picked up a small number of times. V gene TRBV20-1 combines with J gene TRBJ2-7, with 11 bases matching TRBD2. Germline loops: CDR1 DFQATT, CDR2 SNEGSKA (reference sequence). The CDR3 has 16 residues. Unmatched junction bases numbered 6, after V lost 1 base and J lost 1 base. The CDR3 protein is CSARVSGTSGSYEQYF. The CDR3 DNA sequence: TGCAGTGCTAGAGTAAGTGGGACTAGCGGTTCCTACGAGCAGTACTTC.

This clonotype came up many times. This sequence joins TRBV7-3 and TRBJ2-1, with D perhaps matching TRBD2 (7 bases). Trimming removed 6 bases at V and 0 bases at J, with 12 bases between. The CDR3 has 15 residues. The germline CDR1 and CDR2 sequences are SGHTA and FQGTGA. The CDR3 here is CASSQGGGSYNEQFF. The CDR3 nucleotides read TGTGCCAGCAGTCAAGGGGGGGGCTCCTACAATGAGCAGTTCTTC.

J is TRBJ2-1 and V is TRBV5-6; 8 bases are shared with TRBD2. The CDR3 sequence is 15 residues long. Germline CDR1 and CDR2: SGHDT and YYEEEE. V was pared by 4 bases and J by 8 bases, with 11 bases of the junction left unmatched. CDR3 DNA: TGTGCCAGCAGCCTTGTCCGGGAGGGATCACATGAGCAGTTCTTC. This sequence encodes CASSLVREGSHEQFF.

This clonotype has just a few counts. The chain carries TRBV11-2 and TRBJ2-7; 13 nucleotides line up with TRBD2. The germline V gene has CDR1 SGHAT and CDR2 FQNNGV. This CDR3 comprises 17 residues. The V and J ends lost 4 bases and 2 bases, in that order; junction bases with no gene match: 8. Written as DNA, the CDR3 is TGTGCCAGCAGCTCCTTCCAGGGACTAGCGGGAACCTACGAGCAGTACTTC. Residues: CASSSFQGLAGTYEQYF.

This clonotype occurred a few times. The chain employs TRBV20-1 and TRBJ1-4; D remains ambiguous. V lost 7 bases and J 7 bases, leaving 7 bases between the germline ends. Germline CDR1 DFQATT, CDR2 SNEGSKA (reference sequence). The CDR3 is made up of 10 amino acids. The CDR3, as DNA: TGCAGTGTCCAGCGTGAAAAACTGTTTTTT. Amino acids: CSVQREKLFF.

This clonotype was detected only a few times. This sequence joins TRBV12-3 or TRBV12-4 and TRBJ2-7, with D possibly TRBD2 on 6 matching bases. Trimming shortened V by 4 bases and J by 3 bases, and 13 bases separated the two germline ends. The CDR3 spans 14 residues. CDR3 coding DNA: TGTGCCAGCAGTTCCCACGGGGGATACTACGAGCAGTACTTC. The encoded protein is CASSSHGGYYEQYF.

In this sample, this clonotype turned up a few times. The V gene is TRBV6-1, the J gene TRBJ1-5, with D possibly TRBD1 on 5 matching bases. V dropped 8 bases and J dropped 5 bases, with 13 bases sitting between them. This CDR3 has 13 residues. Germline CDR1 is MNHNS and CDR2 is SASEGT. CDR3 bases: TGTGCCAGCGGGGACTTACTTGATCAGCCCCAGCATTTT. This codes for CASGDLLDQPQHF.

This clonotype came up many times. The chain combines TRBV12-3 or TRBV12-4 with TRBJ1-1; a weak D match, TRBD1 (5 bases). V dropped 7 bases and J dropped 4 bases, with 16 bases sitting between them. The CDR3 is 14 amino acids. The CDR3 sequence: CASTDNSGTTEAFF. CDR3 sequence (DNA): TGTGCCAGCACTGACAACTCCGGGACCACTGAAGCTTTCTTT.

This clonotype was counted between two and nine times. The chain joins TRBV29-1 to TRBJ2-5; 10 bases are shared with TRBD2. Germline CDR1 SQVTM, CDR2 ANQGSEA. The junction had 12 bases not matched to a gene; V was cut back by 4 bases and J by 1 base. The CDR3 sequence is 17 residues long. The DNA for the CDR3 is TGCAGCGTTGCCTTTACTAGCGGGAACTTCATCCAAGAGACCCAGTACTTC. Translating it yields CSVAFTSGNFIQETQYF.

This clonotype occurred many times. The chain employs TRBV29-1 and TRBJ2-7; D gene ambiguous. The germline V gene has CDR1 SQVTM and CDR2 ANQGSEA. V gave up 4 bases and J gave up 2 bases, with 6 bases separating them. The CDR3 is 11 amino acids. The CDR3 DNA is TGCAGCGTTGTCTCACCCTACGAGCAGTACTTC. Amino acid sequence: CSVVSPYEQYF.

V gene TRBV28 combines with J gene TRBJ1-2, with a possible D match to TRBD1 (6 bases). V dropped 1 base and J dropped 3 bases, with 15 bases sitting between them. Germline V gene lookup returns CDR1 MDHEN and CDR2 SYDVKM. The CDR3 loop spans 16 amino acids. In DNA, the CDR3 is TGTGCCAGCAGTTTATTGGGTCAGGGGCGGGACTATGGCTACACCTTC. It is translated as CASSLLGQGRDYGYTF.

The rearrangement uses TRBV7-2 and TRBJ2-1; TRBD2 might be the D (6 bases). V gave up 0 bases and J gave up 0 bases, with 12 bases separating them. The CDR3 totals 17 residues. Germline CDR1 SGHTA, CDR2 FQGNSA. The CDR3 is CASSLASGPPSYNEQFF. CDR3 coding DNA: TGTGCCAGCAGCTTAGCAAGCGGGCCCCCCTCCTACAATGAGCAGTTCTTC.

The chain joins TRBV15 to TRBJ2-1, with TRBD2 matching over 11 bases. The V gene end was trimmed by 5 bases and the J gene end by 5 bases; junction bases not matched to a gene: 5. The germline gives CDR1 LNHNV, CDR2 YYDKDF (reference sequence). The CDR3 is 15 residues long. Written as DNA, the CDR3 is TGTGCCACCAGCGGTGGGGGACTAGCGGACAATGAGCAGTTCTTC. Its translation is CATSGGGLADNEQFF.

This clonotype was counted ten times or more. This chain connects TRBV12-3 or TRBV12-4 to TRBJ2-7; D unclear. Trimming removed 6 bases from V and 3 bases from J, with 21 bases in between. This CDR3 is 16 amino acids long. The CDR3 bases are TGTGCCAGCAGCGGTAGTCCAGCCTCCTACTACTACGAGCAGTACTTC. Translating gives CASSGSPASYYYEQYF.